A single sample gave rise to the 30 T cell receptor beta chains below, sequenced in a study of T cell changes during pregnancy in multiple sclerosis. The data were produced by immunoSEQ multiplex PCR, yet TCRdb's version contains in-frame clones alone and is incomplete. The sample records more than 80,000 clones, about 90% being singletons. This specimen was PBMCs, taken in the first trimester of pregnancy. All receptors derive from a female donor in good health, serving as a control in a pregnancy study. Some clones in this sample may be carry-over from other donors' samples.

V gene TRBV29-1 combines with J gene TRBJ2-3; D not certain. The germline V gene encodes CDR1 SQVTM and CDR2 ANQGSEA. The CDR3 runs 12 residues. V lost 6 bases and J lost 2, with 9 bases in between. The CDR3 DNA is TGCAGCGTCCAGTTAAACACAGATACGCAGTATTTT. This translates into CSVQLNTDTQYF.

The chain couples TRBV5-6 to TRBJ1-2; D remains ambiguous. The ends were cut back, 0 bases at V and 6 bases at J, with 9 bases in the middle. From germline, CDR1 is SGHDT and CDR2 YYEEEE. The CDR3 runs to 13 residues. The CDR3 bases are TGTGCCAGCAGCTTGGTTCGGGGTGATGGCTACACCTTC. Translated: CASSLVRGDGYTF.

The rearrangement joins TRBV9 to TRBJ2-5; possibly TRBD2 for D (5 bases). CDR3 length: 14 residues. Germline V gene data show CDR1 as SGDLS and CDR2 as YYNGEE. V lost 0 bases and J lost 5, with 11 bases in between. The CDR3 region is CASSVGGPTETQYF. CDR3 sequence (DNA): TGTGCCAGCAGCGTAGGAGGGCCGACGGAGACCCAGTACTTC.

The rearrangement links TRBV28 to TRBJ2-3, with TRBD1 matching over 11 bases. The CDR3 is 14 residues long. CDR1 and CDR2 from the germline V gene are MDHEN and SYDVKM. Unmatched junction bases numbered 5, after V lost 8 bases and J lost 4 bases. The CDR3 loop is CASSRDRGADTQYF. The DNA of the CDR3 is TGTGCCAGCTCCCGGGACAGGGGGGCAGATACGCAGTATTTT.

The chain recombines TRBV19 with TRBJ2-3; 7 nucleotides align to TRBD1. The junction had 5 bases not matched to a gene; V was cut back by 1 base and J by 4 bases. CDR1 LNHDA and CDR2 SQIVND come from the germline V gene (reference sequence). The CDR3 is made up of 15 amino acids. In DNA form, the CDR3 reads TGTGCCAGTAGTATAGGTGAGGGGGCCCCAGATACGCAGTATTTT. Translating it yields CASSIGEGAPDTQYF.

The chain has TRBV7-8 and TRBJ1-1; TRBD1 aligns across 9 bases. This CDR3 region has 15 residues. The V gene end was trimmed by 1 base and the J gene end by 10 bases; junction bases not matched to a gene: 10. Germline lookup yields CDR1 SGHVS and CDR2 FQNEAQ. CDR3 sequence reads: CASSLEALDRGAAFF. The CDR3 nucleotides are TGTGCCAGCAGCTTAGAAGCCCTGGACAGGGGAGCAGCTTTCTTT. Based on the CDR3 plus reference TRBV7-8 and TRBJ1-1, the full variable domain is GAGVSQSPRYKVAKRGQDVALRCDPISGHVSLFWYQQALGQGPEFLTYFQNEAQLDKSGLPSDRFFAERPEGSVSTLKIQRTQQEDSAVYLCASSLEALDRGAAFFGQGTRLTVV.

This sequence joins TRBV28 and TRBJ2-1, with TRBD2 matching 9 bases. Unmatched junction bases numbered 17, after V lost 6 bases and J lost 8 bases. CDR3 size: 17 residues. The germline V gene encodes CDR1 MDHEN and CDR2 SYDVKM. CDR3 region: CASRSPQGREGHDEQFF. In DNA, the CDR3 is TGTGCCAGCAGATCCCCCCAGGGGCGGGAGGGCCATGATGAGCAGTTCTTC.

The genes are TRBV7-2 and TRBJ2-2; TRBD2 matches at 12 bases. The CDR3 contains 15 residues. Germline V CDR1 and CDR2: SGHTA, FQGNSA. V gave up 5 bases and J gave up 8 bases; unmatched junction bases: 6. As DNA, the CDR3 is TGTGCCAGCAGCCCGACTAGCGGGAGCGGTGGGGAGCTGTTTTTT. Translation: CASSPTSGSGGELFF.

The CDR3 region has the DNA TGTGCCAGCAGCCAACCGCGGGACTTCTACGAGCAGTACTTC. It yields the protein CASSQPRDFYEQYF. The gene calls are TRBV4-2 and TRBJ2-7, with D possibly TRBD2 on 6 matching bases. V was clipped by 2 bases and J by 3 bases, with 11 bases between them. The CDR3 has 14 residues. The V gene's germline CDR1 is LGHNA and CDR2 YNFKEQ.

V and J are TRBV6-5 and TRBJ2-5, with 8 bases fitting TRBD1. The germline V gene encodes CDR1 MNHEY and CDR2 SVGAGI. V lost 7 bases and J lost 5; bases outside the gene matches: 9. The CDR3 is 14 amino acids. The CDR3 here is CASTASRGRETQYF. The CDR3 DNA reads TGTGCCAGCACTGCAAGCAGGGGGCGGGAGACCCAGTACTTC.

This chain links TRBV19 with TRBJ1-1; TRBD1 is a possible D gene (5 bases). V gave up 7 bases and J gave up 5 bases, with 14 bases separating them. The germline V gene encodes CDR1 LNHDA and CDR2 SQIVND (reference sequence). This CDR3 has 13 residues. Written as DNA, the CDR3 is TGTGCCAGTAAATCCCCGGGGGGGACTGAAGCTTTCTTT. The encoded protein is CASKSPGGTEAFF.

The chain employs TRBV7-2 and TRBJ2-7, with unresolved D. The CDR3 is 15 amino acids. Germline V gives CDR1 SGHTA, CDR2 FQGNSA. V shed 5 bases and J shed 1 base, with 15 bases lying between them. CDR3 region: CASSPVVGPSYEQYF. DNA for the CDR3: TGTGCCAGCAGCCCCGTAGTTGGGCCGTCCTACGAGCAGTACTTC.

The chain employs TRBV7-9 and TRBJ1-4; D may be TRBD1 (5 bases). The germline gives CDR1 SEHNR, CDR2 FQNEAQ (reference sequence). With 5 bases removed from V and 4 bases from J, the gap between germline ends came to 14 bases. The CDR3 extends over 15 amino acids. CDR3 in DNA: TGTGCCAGCAGCGCTTACGACAGAGATAATGAAAAACTGTTTTTT. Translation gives CASSAYDRDNEKLFF.

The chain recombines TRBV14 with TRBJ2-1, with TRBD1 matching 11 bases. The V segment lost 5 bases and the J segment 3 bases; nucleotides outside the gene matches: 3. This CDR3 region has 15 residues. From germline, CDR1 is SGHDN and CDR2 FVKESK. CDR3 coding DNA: TGTGCCAGCAGCGGGGGACAGGGGGGCTACAATGAGCAGTTCTTC. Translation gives CASSGGQGGYNEQFF.

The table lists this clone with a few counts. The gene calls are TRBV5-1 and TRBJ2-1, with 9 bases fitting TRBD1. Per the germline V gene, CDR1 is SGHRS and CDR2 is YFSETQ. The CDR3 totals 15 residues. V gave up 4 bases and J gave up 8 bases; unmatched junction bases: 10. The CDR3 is CASSPGTGLGYEQFF. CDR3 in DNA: TGCGCCAGCAGCCCTGGGACAGGGCTAGGATATGAGCAGTTCTTC.

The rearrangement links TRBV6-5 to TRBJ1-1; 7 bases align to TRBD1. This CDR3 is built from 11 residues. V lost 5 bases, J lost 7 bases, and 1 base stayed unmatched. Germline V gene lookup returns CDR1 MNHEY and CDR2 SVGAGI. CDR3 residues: CASSQGVEAFF. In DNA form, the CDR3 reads TGTGCCAGCAGTCAGGGGGTTGAAGCTTTCTTT.

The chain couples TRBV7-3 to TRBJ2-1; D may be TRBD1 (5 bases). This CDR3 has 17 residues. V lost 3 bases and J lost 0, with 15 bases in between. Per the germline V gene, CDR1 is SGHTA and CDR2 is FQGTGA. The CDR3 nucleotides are TGTGCCAGCAGCTTGCGAGGCAGGGCTAGCTCCTACAATGAGCAGTTCTTC. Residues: CASSLRGRASSYNEQFF.

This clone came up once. The CDR3 DNA reads TGCGCCAGCAGCTTTGGACAGGGGCACACCGGGGAGCTGTTTTTT. This translates into CASSFGQGHTGELFF. The V call is TRBV5-1, the J call TRBJ2-2, with 9 bases aligning to TRBD1. Germline assignment: CDR1 SGHRS and CDR2 YFSETQ. J was trimmed by 3 bases and V by 2 bases; bases with no gene match: 2. This CDR3 comprises 15 residues.

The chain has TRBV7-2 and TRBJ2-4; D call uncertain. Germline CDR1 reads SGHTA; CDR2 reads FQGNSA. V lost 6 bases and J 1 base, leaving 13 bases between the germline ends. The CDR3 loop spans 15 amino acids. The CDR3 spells CASRARATAKNIQYF. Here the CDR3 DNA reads TGTGCCAGCAGAGCGAGAGCGACTGCCAAAAACATTCAGTACTTC.

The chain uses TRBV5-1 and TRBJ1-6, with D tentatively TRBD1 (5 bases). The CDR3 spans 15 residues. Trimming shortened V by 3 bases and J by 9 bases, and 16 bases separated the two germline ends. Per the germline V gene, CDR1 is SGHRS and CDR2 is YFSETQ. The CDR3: CASSWFAGKSSPLHF. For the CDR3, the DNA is TGCGCCAGCAGCTGGTTTGCAGGGAAGAGTTCACCCCTCCACTTT.

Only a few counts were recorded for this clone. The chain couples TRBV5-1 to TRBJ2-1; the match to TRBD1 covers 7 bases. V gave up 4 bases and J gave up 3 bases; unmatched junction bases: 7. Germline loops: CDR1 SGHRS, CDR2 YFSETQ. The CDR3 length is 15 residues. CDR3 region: CASSRQGPLYNEQFF. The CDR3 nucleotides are TGCGCCAGCAGCCGACAGGGTCCCCTCTACAATGAGCAGTTCTTC.

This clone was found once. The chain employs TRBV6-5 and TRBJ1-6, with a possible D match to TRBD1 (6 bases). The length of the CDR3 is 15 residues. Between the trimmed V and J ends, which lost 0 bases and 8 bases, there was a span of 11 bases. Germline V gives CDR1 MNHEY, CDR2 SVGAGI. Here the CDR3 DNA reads TGTGCCAGCAGTTACTCGGTGGCAGGGGATTCACCCCTCCACTTT. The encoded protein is CASSYSVAGDSPLHF.

The CDR3 reads CASSFSSGGSTDTQYF. The DNA for the CDR3 is TGCGCCAGCAGCTTTTCTAGCGGGGGGTCGACAGATACGCAGTATTTT. This chain uses TRBV5-1 with TRBJ2-3; 11 bases fit TRBD2. The V segment lost 2 bases and the J segment 3 bases; nucleotides outside the gene matches: 5. Germline V lookup: CDR1 SGHRS, CDR2 YFSETQ. The CDR3 loop spans 16 amino acids.

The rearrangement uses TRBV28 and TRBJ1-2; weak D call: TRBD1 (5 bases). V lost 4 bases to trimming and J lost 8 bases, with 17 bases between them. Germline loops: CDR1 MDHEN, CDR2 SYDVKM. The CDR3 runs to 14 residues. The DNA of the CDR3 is TGTGCCAGCAGTTACCCCGTAGACAGCAGGGGCTACACCTTC. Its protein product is CASSYPVDSRGYTF.

CDR3 sequence: CAAGTAYEQYF. CDR3 sequence (DNA): TGTGCCGCCGGGACAGCATACGAGCAGTACTTC. The chain uses TRBV27 and TRBJ2-7; 7 nucleotides line up with TRBD1. CDR1 and CDR2 (germline): MNHEY, SMNVEV (reference sequence). Trimming cost V 11 bases and J 4 bases; bases outside gene matches: 5. There are 11 residues in the CDR3.

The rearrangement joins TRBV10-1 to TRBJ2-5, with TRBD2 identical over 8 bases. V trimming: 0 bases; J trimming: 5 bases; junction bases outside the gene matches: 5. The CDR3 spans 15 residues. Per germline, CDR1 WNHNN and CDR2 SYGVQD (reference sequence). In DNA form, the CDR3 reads TGCGCCAGCAGTGAGTCGGGACTAGTCGGGGAGACCCAGTACTTC. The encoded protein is CASSESGLVGETQYF.

In DNA form, the CDR3 reads TGTGCCAGCAGCTTAGATCTGGGAGGGGTGGCCCTCCACTTT. Its protein is CASSLDLGGVALHF. This chain joins TRBV7-9 and TRBJ1-6; perhaps TRBD1 as D (5 bases). The CDR3 sequence is 14 residues long. The germline V and J ends were trimmed by 1 base and 14 bases, with 15 bases remaining between them. Germline V gives CDR1 SEHNR, CDR2 FQNEAQ (reference sequence).

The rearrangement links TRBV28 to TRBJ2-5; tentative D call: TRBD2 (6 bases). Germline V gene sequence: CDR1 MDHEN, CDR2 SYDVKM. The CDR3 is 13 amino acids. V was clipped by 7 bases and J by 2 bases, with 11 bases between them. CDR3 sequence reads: CASIRGLQETQYF. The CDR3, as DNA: TGTGCCAGCATCCGGGGGTTACAAGAGACCCAGTACTTC.

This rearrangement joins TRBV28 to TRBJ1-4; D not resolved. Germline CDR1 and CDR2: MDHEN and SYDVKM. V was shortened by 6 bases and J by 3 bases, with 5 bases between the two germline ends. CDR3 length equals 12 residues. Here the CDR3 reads CASRSANEKLFF. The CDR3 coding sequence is TGTGCCAGCAGGTCGGCTAATGAAAAACTGTTTTTT.

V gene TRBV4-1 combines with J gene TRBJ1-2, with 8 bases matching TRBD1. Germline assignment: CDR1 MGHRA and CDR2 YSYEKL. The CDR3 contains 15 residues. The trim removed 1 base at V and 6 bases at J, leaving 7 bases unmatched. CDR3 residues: CASSQVAGTGNGYTF. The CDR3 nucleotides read TGCGCCAGCAGCCAAGTCGCCGGGACAGGAAATGGCTACACCTTC.